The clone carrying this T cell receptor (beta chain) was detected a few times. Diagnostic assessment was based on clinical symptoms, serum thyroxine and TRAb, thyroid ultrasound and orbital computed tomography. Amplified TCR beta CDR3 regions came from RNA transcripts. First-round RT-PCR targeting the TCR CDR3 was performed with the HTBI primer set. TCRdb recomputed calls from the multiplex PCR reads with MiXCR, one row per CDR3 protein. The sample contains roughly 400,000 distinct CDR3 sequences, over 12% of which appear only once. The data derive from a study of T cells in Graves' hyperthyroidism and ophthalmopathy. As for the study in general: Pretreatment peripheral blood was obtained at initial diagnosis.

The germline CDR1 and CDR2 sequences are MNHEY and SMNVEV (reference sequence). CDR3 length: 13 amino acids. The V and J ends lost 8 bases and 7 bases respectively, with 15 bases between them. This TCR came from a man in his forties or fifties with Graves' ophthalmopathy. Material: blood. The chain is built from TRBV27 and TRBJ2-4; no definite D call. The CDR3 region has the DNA TGTGCCAGCGGGTCACAAGGAAGGAACATTCAGTACTTC. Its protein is CASGSQGRNIQYF.